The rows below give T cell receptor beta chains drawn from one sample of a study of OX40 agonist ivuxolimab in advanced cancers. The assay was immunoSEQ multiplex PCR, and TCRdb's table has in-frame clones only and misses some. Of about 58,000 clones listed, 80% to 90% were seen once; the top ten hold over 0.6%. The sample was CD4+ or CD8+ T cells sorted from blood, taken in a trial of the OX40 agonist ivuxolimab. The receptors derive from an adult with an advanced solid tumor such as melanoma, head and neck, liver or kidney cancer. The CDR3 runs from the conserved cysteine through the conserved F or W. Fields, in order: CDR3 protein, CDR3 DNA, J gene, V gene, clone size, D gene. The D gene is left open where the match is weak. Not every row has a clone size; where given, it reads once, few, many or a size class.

CDR3aa: CATSRGRAGAPSTDTQYF
CDR3nt: TGTGCCACCAGCAGAGGAAGGGCGGGGGCACCTAGCACAGATACGCAGTATTTT
j_gene: TRBJ2-3
v_gene: TRBV15
abundance: NA
d_gene: NA

CDR3aa: CASSPSWGIGGELFF
CDR3nt: TGCGCCAGCAGCCCCTCCTGGGGAATCGGCGGGGAGCTGTTTTTT
j_gene: TRBJ2-2
v_gene: TRBV5-1
abundance: NA
d_gene: NA

CDR3aa: CASSPGQGAPYGYTF
CDR3nt: TGTGCCAGCAGTCCGGGACAGGGGGCCCCCTATGGCTACACCTTC
j_gene: TRBJ1-2
v_gene: TRBV2
abundance: once
d_gene: TRBD1

CDR3aa: CASSIVRAGGAGELFF
CDR3nt: TGTGCCAGTAGTATAGTTCGAGCGGGAGGGGCCGGGGAGCTGTTTTTT
j_gene: TRBJ2-2
v_gene: TRBV19
abundance: NA
d_gene: TRBD2

CDR3aa: CASSEVRGTADTQYF
CDR3nt: TGTGCCAGCAGTGAAGTTCGGGGGACAGCAGATACGCAGTATTTT
j_gene: TRBJ2-3
v_gene: TRBV25-1
abundance: NA
d_gene: NA

CDR3aa: CASRPSGGNSPLHF
CDR3nt: TGTGCCAGCCGCCCCTCGGGGGGTAATTCACCCCTCCACTTT
j_gene: TRBJ1-6
v_gene: TRBV2
abundance: NA
d_gene: NA

CDR3aa: CASSPTGQVLYGYTF
CDR3nt: TGTGCCAGCTCACCAACGGGACAAGTACTTTATGGCTACACCTTC
j_gene: TRBJ1-2
v_gene: TRBV18
abundance: NA
d_gene: NA

CDR3aa: CATSRGGPSNQPQHF
CDR3nt: TGTGCCACCAGCAGAGGGGGACCGAGCAATCAGCCCCAGCATTTT
j_gene: TRBJ1-5
v_gene: TRBV15
abundance: once
d_gene: NA

CDR3aa: CASNRDRGYNEQFF
CDR3nt: TGTGCCAGCAACCGGGACAGGGGTTACAATGAGCAGTTCTTC
j_gene: TRBJ2-1
v_gene: TRBV6-1
abundance: NA
d_gene: TRBD1

CDR3aa: CASSQGRPGPANEKLFF
CDR3nt: TGTGCCAGCAGCCAAGGCCGTCCAGGGCCGGCTAATGAAAAACTGTTTTTT
j_gene: TRBJ1-4
v_gene: TRBV4-2
abundance: NA
d_gene: NA

CDR3aa: CASSVWDRETDTQYF
CDR3nt: TGTGCCAGCAGTGTGTGGGACAGGGAAACAGATACGCAGTATTTT
j_gene: TRBJ2-3
v_gene: TRBV6-1
abundance: NA
d_gene: TRBD1

CDR3aa: CASSSGSGRAGEQYF
CDR3nt: TGCGCCAGCAGCTCCGGGAGCGGGAGAGCGGGCGAGCAGTACTTC
j_gene: TRBJ2-7
v_gene: TRBV5-1
abundance: NA
d_gene: TRBD2

CDR3aa: CASSPTRGPNEKLFF
CDR3nt: TGTGCCAGCAGCCCAACCCGGGGGCCTAATGAAAAACTGTTTTTT
j_gene: TRBJ1-4
v_gene: TRBV11-2
abundance: NA
d_gene: NA

CDR3aa: CASSLDGLAGGPTDTQYF
CDR3nt: TGCGCCAGCAGCCTAGACGGACTAGCGGGGGGGCCCACAGATACGCAGTATTTT
j_gene: TRBJ2-3
v_gene: TRBV5-1
abundance: NA
d_gene: TRBD2

CDR3aa: CASSSALAGGTDTQYF
CDR3nt: TGTGCCAGCAGTTCTGCCTTAGCGGGGGGCACAGATACGCAGTATTTT
j_gene: TRBJ2-3
v_gene: TRBV27
abundance: NA
d_gene: TRBD2

CDR3aa: CASSPLGAGDTGELFF
CDR3nt: TGTGCCAGCAGCCCCCTGGGAGCGGGGGATACCGGGGAGCTGTTTTTT
j_gene: TRBJ2-2
v_gene: TRBV5-4
abundance: NA
d_gene: TRBD2

CDR3aa: CASSLAPIREDYGYTF
CDR3nt: TGTGCCAGCAGCTTAGCCCCGATTAGGGAAGACTATGGCTACACCTTC
j_gene: TRBJ1-2
v_gene: TRBV7-9
abundance: once
d_gene: NA

CDR3aa: CASSLYGGAPGNQPQHF
CDR3nt: TGTGCCAGCAGTTTGTATGGCGGGGCCCCTGGCAATCAGCCCCAGCATTTT
j_gene: TRBJ1-5
v_gene: TRBV27
abundance: NA
d_gene: NA

CDR3aa: CASSLEGGSYEQYF
CDR3nt: TGCGCCAGCAGCTTGGAAGGCGGCTCCTACGAGCAGTACTTC
j_gene: TRBJ2-7
v_gene: TRBV5-1
abundance: NA
d_gene: NA

CDR3aa: CASSQEDRGLDTQYF
CDR3nt: TGTGCCAGCAGCCAAGAGGACAGGGGGCTAGATACGCAGTATTTT
j_gene: TRBJ2-3
v_gene: TRBV4-2
abundance: NA
d_gene: TRBD1

CDR3aa: CASSLGAGRQNTEAFF
CDR3nt: TGCGCCAGCAGCTTGGGGGCAGGGAGGCAGAACACTGAAGCTTTCTTT
j_gene: TRBJ1-1
v_gene: TRBV5-1
abundance: NA
d_gene: NA

CDR3aa: CSVTGTGGEKLFF
CDR3nt: TGCAGCGTAACCGGGACAGGGGGTGAAAAACTGTTTTTT
j_gene: TRBJ1-4
v_gene: TRBV29-1
abundance: NA
d_gene: TRBD1

CDR3aa: CASSRTGATNEKLFF
CDR3nt: TGTGCCAGCAGTCGGACGGGAGCAACTAATGAAAAACTGTTTTTT
j_gene: TRBJ1-4
v_gene: TRBV7-2
abundance: NA
d_gene: NA

CDR3aa: CATSRPTNYGYTF
CDR3nt: TGTGCCACCAGCAGACCGACCAACTATGGCTACACCTTC
j_gene: TRBJ1-2
v_gene: TRBV15
abundance: NA
d_gene: NA

CDR3aa: CASSSPRITYNEQFF
CDR3nt: TGTGCCAGCAGCTCCCCCCGGATAACCTACAATGAGCAGTTCTTC
j_gene: TRBJ2-1
v_gene: TRBV7-2
abundance: few
d_gene: NA

CDR3aa: CASSTIASYEQYF
CDR3nt: TGTGCCAGTAGCACGATCGCGTCCTACGAGCAGTACTTC
j_gene: TRBJ2-7
v_gene: TRBV19
abundance: NA
d_gene: NA